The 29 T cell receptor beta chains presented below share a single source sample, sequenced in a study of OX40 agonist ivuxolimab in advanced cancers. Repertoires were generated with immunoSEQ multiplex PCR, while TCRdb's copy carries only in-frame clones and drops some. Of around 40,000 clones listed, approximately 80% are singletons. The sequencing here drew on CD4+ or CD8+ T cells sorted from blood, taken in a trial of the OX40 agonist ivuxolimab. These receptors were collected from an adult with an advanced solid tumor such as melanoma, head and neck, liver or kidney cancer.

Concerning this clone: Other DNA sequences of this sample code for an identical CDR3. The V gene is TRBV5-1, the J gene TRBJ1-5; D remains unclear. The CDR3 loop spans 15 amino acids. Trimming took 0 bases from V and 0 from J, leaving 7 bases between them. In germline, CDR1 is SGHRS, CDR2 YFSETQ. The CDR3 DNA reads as TGCGCCAGCAGCTTGGATGGCTATAGCAATCAGCCCCAGCATTTT. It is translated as CASSLDGYSNQPQHF.

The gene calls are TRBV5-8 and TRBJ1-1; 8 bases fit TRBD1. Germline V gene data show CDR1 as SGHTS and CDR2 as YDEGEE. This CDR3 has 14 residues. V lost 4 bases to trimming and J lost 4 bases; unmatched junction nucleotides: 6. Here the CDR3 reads CASSLGQGLTEAFF. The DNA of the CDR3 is TGTGCCAGCAGCCTCGGACAGGGACTCACTGAAGCTTTCTTT.

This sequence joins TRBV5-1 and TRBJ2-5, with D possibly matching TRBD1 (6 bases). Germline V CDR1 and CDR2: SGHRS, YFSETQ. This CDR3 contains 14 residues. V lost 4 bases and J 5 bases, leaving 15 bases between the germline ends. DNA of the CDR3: TGCGCCAGCAGCCCCACCGGACAGCCGGAGACCCAGTACTTC. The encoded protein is CASSPTGQPETQYF.

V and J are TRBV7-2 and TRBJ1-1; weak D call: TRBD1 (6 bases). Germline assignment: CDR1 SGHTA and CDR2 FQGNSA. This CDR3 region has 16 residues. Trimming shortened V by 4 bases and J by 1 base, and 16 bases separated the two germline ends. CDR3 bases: TGTGCCAGCAGCTCTCCCTTAGGGGGAGGGAACACTGAAGCTTTCTTT. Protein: CASSSPLGGGNTEAFF. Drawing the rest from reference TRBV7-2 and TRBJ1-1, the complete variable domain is GAGVSQSPSNKVTEKGKDVELRCDPISGHTALYWYRQSLGQGLEFLIYFQGNSAPDKSGLPSDRFSAERTGGSVSTLTIQRTQQEDSAVYLCASSSPLGGGNTEAFFGQGTRLTVV.

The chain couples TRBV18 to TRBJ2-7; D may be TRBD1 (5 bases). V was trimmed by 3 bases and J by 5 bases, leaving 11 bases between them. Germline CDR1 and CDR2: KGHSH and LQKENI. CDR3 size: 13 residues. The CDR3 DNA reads TGTGCCAGCTCACCTATGGACACTAACGAGCAGTACTTC. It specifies CASSPMDTNEQYF.

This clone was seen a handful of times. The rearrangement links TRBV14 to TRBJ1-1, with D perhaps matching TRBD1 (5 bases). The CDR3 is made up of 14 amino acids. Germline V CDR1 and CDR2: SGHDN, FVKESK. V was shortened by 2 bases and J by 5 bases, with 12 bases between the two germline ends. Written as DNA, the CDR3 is TGTGCCAGCAGCCAATCACGCCACAGGACTGAAGCTTTCTTT. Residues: CASSQSRHRTEAFF.

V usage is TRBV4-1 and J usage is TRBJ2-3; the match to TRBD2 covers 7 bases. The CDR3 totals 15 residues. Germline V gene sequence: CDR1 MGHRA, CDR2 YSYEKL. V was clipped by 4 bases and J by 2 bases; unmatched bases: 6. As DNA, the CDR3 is TGCGCCAGCAGCCCTATGGGGGGGGTCACAGATACGCAGTATTTT. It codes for CASSPMGGVTDTQYF.

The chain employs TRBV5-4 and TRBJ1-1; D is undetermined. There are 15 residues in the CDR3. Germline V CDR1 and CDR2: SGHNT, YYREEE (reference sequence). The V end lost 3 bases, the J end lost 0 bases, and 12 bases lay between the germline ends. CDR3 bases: TGTGCCAGCAGCTCACGGGGTGGGGTGAACACTGAAGCTTTCTTT. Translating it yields CASSSRGGVNTEAFF.

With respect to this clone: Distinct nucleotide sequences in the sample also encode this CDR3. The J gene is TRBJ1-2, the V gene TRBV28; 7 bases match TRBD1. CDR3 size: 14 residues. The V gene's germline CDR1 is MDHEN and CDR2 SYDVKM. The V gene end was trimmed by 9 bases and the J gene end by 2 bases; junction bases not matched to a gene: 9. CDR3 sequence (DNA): TGTGCCAGTTCAGGGGGGAAGGAGAACTATGGCTACACCTTC. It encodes CASSGGKENYGYTF.

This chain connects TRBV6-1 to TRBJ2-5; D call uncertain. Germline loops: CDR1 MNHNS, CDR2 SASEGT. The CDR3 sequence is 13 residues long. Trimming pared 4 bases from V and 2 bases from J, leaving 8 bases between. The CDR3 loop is CASSAGVQETQYF. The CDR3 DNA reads TGTGCCAGCAGTGCGGGCGTTCAAGAGACCCAGTACTTC.

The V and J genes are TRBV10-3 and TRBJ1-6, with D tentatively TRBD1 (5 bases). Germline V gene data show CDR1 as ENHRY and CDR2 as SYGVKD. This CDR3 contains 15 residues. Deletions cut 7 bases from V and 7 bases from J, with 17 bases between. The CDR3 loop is CAINDVQGSNSPLHF. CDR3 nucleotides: TGTGCCATCAATGATGTGCAGGGCTCGAATTCACCCCTCCACTTT.

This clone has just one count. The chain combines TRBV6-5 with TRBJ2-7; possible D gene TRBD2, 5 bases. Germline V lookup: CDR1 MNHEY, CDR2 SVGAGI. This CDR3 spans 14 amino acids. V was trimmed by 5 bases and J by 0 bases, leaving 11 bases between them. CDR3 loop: CASSRGDSSYEQYF. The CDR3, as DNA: TGTGCCAGCAGTCGGGGAGATAGCTCCTACGAGCAGTACTTC.

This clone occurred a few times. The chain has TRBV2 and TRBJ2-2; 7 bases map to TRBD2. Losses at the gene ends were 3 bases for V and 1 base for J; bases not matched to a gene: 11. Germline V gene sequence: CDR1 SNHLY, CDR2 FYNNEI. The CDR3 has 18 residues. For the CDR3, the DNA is TGTGCCAGCAGTGAGGTTGGGTCGACTAGCCTGAACACCGGGGAGCTGTTTTTT. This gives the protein CASSEVGSTSLNTGELFF.

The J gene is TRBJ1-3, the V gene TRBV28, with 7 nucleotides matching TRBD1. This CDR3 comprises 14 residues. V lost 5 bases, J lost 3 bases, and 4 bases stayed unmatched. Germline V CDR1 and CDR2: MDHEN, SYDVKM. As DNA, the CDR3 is TGTGCCAGCAGTGCAGGGGGAAGTGGAAACACCATATATTTT. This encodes CASSAGGSGNTIYF.

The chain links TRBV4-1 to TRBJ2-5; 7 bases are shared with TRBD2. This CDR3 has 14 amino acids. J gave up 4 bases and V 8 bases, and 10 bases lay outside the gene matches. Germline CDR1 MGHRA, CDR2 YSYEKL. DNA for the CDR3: TGCGCCAGCCGGCCAGTGGGCGGGGGAGAGACCCAGTACTTC. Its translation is CASRPVGGGETQYF.

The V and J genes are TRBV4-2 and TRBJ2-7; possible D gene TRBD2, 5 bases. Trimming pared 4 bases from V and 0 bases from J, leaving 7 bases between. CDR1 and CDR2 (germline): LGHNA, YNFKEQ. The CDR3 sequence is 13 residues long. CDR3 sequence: CASSPGSSYEQYF. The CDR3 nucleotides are TGTGCCAGCAGCCCGGGGAGCTCCTACGAGCAGTACTTC.

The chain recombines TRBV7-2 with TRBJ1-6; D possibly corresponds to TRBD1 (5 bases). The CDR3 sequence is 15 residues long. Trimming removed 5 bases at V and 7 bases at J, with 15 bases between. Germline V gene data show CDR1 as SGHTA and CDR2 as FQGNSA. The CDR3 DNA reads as TGTGCCAGCAGCGATCCCGGGGGTTGGAATTCACCCCTCCACTTT. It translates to CASSDPGGWNSPLHF.

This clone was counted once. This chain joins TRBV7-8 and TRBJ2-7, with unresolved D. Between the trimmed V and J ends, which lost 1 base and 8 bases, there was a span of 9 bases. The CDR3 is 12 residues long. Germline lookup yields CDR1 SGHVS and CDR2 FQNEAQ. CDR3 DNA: TGTGCCAGCAGCTTAGACGGGTCCAAGCAGTACTTC. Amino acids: CASSLDGSKQYF. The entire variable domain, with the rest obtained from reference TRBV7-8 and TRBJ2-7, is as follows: GAGVSQSPRYKVAKRGQDVALRCDPISGHVSLFWYQQALGQGPEFLTYFQNEAQLDKSGLPSDRFFAERPEGSVSTLKIQRTQQEDSAVYLCASSLDGSKQYFGPGTRLTVT.

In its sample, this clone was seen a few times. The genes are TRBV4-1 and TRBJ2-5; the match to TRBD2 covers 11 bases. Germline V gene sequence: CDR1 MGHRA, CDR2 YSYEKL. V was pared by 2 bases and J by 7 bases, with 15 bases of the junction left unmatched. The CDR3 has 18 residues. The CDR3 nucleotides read TGCGCCAGCAGCCAACCAACAGGGACTAGCGGATCCTCTGGGACCCAGTACTTC. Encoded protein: CASSQPTGTSGSSGTQYF.

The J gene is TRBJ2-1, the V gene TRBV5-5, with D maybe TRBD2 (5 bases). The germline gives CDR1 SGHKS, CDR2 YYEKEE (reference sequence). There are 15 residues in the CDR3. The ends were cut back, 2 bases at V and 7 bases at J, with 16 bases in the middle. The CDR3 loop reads CASSFVAAGVNEQFF. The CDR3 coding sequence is TGTGCCAGCAGCTTCGTCGCTGCCGGGGTGAATGAGCAGTTCTTC.

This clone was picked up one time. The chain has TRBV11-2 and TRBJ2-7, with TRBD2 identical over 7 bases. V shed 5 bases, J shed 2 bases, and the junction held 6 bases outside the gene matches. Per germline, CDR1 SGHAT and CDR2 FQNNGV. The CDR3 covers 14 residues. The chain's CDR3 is CASSLSGVTYEQYF. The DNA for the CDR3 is TGTGCCAGCAGCCTGAGCGGGGTTACCTACGAGCAGTACTTC.

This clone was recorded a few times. In nucleotides, the CDR3 is TGCAGTGCTTACTGGACAGCTGAAGCTTTCTTT. It encodes CSAYWTAEAFF. This chain connects TRBV20-1 to TRBJ1-1; maybe TRBD1 (6 bases). The V end lost 5 bases, the J end lost 6 bases, and 10 bases lay between the germline ends. The CDR3 contains 11 residues. Per germline, CDR1 DFQATT and CDR2 SNEGSKA (reference sequence).

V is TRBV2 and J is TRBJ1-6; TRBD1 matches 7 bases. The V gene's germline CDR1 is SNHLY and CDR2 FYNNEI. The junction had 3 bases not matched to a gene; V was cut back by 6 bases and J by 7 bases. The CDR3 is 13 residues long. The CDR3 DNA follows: TGTGCCAGCAGGGACAGGAGGAATTCACCCCTCCACTTT. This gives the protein CASRDRRNSPLHF.

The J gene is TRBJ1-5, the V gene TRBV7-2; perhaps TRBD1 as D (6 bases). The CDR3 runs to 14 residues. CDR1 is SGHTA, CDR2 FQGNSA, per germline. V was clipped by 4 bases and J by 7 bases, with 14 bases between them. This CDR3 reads CASSWGQEAQPQHF. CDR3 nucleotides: TGTGCCAGCAGCTGGGGGCAGGAGGCCCAGCCCCAGCATTTT.

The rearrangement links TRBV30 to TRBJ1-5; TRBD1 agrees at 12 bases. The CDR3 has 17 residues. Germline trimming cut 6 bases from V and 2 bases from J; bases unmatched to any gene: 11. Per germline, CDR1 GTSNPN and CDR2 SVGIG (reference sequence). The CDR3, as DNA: TGTGCCTGCACTTCCGGGACAGGGGGCCGGGGCAATCAGCCCCAGCATTTT. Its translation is CACTSGTGGRGNQPQHF.

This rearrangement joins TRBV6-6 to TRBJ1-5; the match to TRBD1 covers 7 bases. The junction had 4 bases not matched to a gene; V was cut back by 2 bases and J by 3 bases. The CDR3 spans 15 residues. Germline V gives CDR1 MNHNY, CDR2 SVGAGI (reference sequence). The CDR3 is CASSYRGQVNQPQHF. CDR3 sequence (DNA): TGTGCCAGCAGTTACCGAGGACAGGTCAATCAGCCCCAGCATTTT.

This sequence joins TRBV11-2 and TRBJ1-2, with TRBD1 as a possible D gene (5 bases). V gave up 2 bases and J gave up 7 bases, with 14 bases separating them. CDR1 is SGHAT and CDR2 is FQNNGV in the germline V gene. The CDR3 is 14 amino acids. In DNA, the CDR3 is TGTGCCAGCAGCTTACGGGGGTCTGAGGTTGGCTACACCTTC. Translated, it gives CASSLRGSEVGYTF.

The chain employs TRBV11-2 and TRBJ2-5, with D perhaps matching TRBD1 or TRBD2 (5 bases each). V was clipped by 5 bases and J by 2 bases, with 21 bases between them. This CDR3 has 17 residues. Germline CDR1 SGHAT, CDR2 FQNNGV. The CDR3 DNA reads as TGTGCCAGCAGCCACCGGGCGGGCAGGGTGTTGCAAGAGACCCAGTACTTC. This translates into CASSHRAGRVLQETQYF.

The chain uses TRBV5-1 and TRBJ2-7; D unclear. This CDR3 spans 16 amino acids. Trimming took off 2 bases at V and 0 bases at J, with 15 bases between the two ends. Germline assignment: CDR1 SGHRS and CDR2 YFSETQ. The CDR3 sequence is CASSFGGPVSSYEQYF. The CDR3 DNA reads TGCGCCAGCAGCTTTGGTGGGCCGGTTAGCTCCTACGAGCAGTACTTC.